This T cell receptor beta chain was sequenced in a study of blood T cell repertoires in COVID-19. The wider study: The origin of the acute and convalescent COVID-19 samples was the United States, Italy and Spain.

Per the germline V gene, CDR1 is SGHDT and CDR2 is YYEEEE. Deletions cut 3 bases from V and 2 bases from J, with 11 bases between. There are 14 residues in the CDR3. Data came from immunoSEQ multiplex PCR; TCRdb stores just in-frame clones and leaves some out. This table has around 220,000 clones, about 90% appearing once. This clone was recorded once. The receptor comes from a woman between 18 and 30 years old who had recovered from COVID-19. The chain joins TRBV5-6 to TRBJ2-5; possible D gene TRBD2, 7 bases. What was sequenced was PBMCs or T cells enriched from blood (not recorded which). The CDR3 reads CASSYEGGQETQYF. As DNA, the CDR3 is TGTGCCAGCAGCTACGAGGGGGGGCAAGAGACCCAGTACTTC.